This entry features one T cell receptor beta chain sequence. This clonotype was counted many times. Its antigen remains undetermined. The record has no base qualities; no much larger clone is one base away. This sample was included in a study of T-cell reconstitution after alpha-beta-depleted transplantation in children (dated by TCRdb to the mid-2010s). About the full investigation: Using TCR repertoire profiling, the study quantitatively followed how T-cell immune reconstitution unfolded in children after TCRalphabeta/CD19-depleted allogeneic hematopoietic cell transplantation.

Libraries were constructed by PCR. The sample was run on an Illumina HiSeq 2500. TCR libraries were prepared with molecular barcoding, using unique molecular identifiers to normalize TCRbeta repertoire quantification. TCRdb handled the public reads itself, with Q25 trimming in fastp and clone calling in MiXCR, and kept productive beta chains. Rows matching on CDR3 protein sequence are summarized as one entry with the most common DNA and genes. The sample includes a few hundred thousand distinct CDR3 sequences, with about 8.8% observed a single time. The top ten hold approximately 4.7% of the sample. From the germline V gene, CDR1 is SGHRS and CDR2 is YFSETQ. V sheds 3 bases and J sheds 3 bases, leaving 16 bases between their ends. The CDR3 has 15 amino acids, counting the end cysteine and phenylalanine. The entry retains the CDR3 DNA only, 45 bases that are in frame from base 1.

The source was PBMCs from the stem cell graft donor, collected from the stem cell graft. Rearrangement joined TRBV5-1 to TRBJ2-7; the D gene assignment is ambiguous. The clonotype originates from a human donor who donated a stem cell graft to a child with SCID. The bases are TGCGCCAGCAGCTCCGCCAAATACACCGGCTACGAGCAGTACTTC. Translated, it reads CASSSAKYTGYEQYF.